Below are 15 T cell receptor beta chains sequenced from a single sample in a study of cytomegalovirus exposure and HLA in healthy donors. Use of 60 Vbeta and 13 Jbeta primers characterized the PCR. The method was immunoSEQ multiplex PCR; TCRdb's version includes in-frame clones alone and lacks a portion of them. Of approximately 97,000 clones in the sample, 79% were seen once. The sequencing input was PBMCs. All receptors come from a male donor in good health and CMV-seropositive.

The rearrangement joins TRBV19 to TRBJ1-2, with TRBD1 matching over 11 bases. The germline V gene has CDR1 LNHDA and CDR2 SQIVND (reference sequence). V trimming: 1 base; J trimming: 1 base; junction bases outside the gene matches: 8. The CDR3 extends over 18 amino acids. The CDR3, as DNA: TGTGCCAGTAGTATAGTCAGGGGCGGGACAGGGGGTAACTATGGCTACACCTTC. Translating gives CASSIVRGGTGGNYGYTF. Based on the CDR3 plus reference TRBV19 and TRBJ1-2, the full variable domain is DGGITQSPKYLFRKEGQNVTLSCEQNLNHDAMYWYRQDPGQGLRLIYYSQIVNDFQKGDIAEGYSVSREKKESFPLTVTSAQKNPTAFYLCASSIVRGGTGGNYGYTFGSGTRLTVV.

The chain joins TRBV6-5 to TRBJ1-6; no definite D call. The V gene's germline CDR1 is MNHEY and CDR2 SVGAGI. The CDR3 runs 15 residues. V lost 2 bases, J lost 6 bases, and 11 bases lay in between. CDR3 sequence reads: CASSYLPRSNSPLHF. The CDR3 region has the DNA TGTGCCAGCAGTTACCTACCCCGTTCTAATTCACCCCTCCACTTT.

The chain recombines TRBV2 with TRBJ1-5; D perhaps matches TRBD1 (5 bases). The CDR3 sequence is 13 residues long. With 6 bases removed from V and 4 bases from J, the gap between germline ends came to 10 bases. Looked up from germline, CDR1 is SNHLY and CDR2 is FYNNEI. CDR3 protein: CASSPGLNQPQHF. Here the CDR3 DNA reads TGTGCCAGCAGCCCGGGACTGAATCAGCCCCAGCATTTT.

The V call is TRBV5-1, the J call TRBJ1-6; 8 bases agree with TRBD1. The CDR3 sequence is 16 residues long. Germline CDR1 is SGHRS and CDR2 is YFSETQ. J lost 7 bases, V lost 4 bases, and 10 bases had no gene match. The CDR3 region is CASSLRLRGQNSPLHF. The CDR3 nucleotides are TGCGCCAGCAGCCTAAGGCTCAGGGGGCAAAATTCACCCCTCCACTTT.

J is TRBJ2-7 and V is TRBV5-1; 9 bases line up with TRBD1. CDR1 is SGHRS, CDR2 YFSETQ, per germline. Trimming cost V 5 bases and J 7 bases; bases outside gene matches: 7. The CDR3 extends over 13 amino acids. CDR3 region: CASSRNRGREQYF. For the CDR3, the DNA is TGCGCCAGCAGTAGGAACAGGGGGCGTGAGCAGTACTTC.

The table lists this clone with a few counts. The J gene is TRBJ1-1, the V gene TRBV6-5, with no clear D. V lost 6 bases and J 3 bases, leaving 11 bases between the germline ends. The CDR3 sequence is 13 residues long. Germline-derived CDR1 and CDR2 are MNHEY and SVGAGI. The CDR3 spells CASRATLDTEAFF. CDR3 DNA: TGTGCCAGCAGGGCCACCTTGGACACTGAAGCTTTCTTT.

The chain's CDR3 is CASGQGGGNQPQHF. DNA for the CDR3: TGTGCCAGTGGACAGGGCGGTGGAAATCAGCCCCAGCATTTT. This sequence joins TRBV2 and TRBJ1-5; 8 bases map to TRBD1. From germline, CDR1 is SNHLY and CDR2 FYNNEI. Trimming removed 9 bases from V and 4 bases from J; junction bases left unmatched: 8. This CDR3 has 14 amino acids.

The rearrangement joins TRBV19 to TRBJ1-2; possibly TRBD1 for D (5 bases). This CDR3 has 15 amino acids. Trimming pared 3 bases from V and 1 base from J, leaving 12 bases between. Germline V gene data show CDR1 as LNHDA and CDR2 as SQIVND (reference sequence). In DNA, the CDR3 is TGTGCCAGTAGTATCGGTCGGGGGGATAACTATGGCTACACCTTC. Its translation: CASSIGRGDNYGYTF.

The CDR3 region has the DNA TGTGCCAGCAGCCAAGGGCTAGCGGGGGAGAGCTCCTACAATGAGCAGTTCTTC. Translation: CASSQGLAGESSYNEQFF. The chain has TRBV4-2 and TRBJ2-1; 10 nucleotides align to TRBD2. Germline V gene sequence: CDR1 LGHNA, CDR2 YNFKEQ. V lost 1 base, J lost 0 bases, and 6 bases stayed unmatched. The CDR3 consists of 18 residues.

The chain uses TRBV30 and TRBJ1-2, with TRBD1 identical over 11 bases. Germline-derived CDR1 and CDR2 are GTSNPN and SVGIG (reference sequence). J lost 4 bases, V lost 5 bases, and 6 bases had no gene match. CDR3 size: 14 residues. In DNA, the CDR3 is TGTGCCTGGTTGGACAGGGGGCAGAGCTATGGCTACACCTTC. Its protein is CAWLDRGQSYGYTF.

The rearrangement joins TRBV25-1 to TRBJ2-2; D ambiguous. V was cut by 6 bases and J by 6 bases, with 11 bases left in between. From germline, CDR1 is MGHDK and CDR2 SYGVNS. The CDR3 totals 13 residues. CDR3 sequence: CASSSQESGELFF. The CDR3 DNA reads as TGTGCCAGCAGCTCTCAGGAATCCGGGGAGCTGTTTTTT.

The chain is built from TRBV7-2 and TRBJ1-6; D gene unclear. The V gene lost 2 bases and the J gene lost 0 bases, with 11 bases spanning the gap. CDR1 and CDR2 from the germline V gene are SGHTA and FQGNSA. The CDR3 contains 17 residues. This CDR3 is CASSLMAASSYNSPLHF. The CDR3 region has the DNA TGTGCCAGCAGCTTAATGGCGGCTAGCTCCTATAATTCACCCCTCCACTTT.

This sequence joins TRBV7-2 and TRBJ1-2; 9 bases are a match to TRBD1. CDR3 length: 14 amino acids. Germline loops: CDR1 SGHTA, CDR2 FQGNSA. J lost 4 bases, V lost 5 bases, and 5 bases had no gene match. DNA for the CDR3: TGTGCCAGCAGCCCGAGACAGGGGGGCTATGGCTACACCTTC. The encoded protein is CASSPRQGGYGYTF.

The chain links TRBV27 to TRBJ2-2, with 7 bases fitting TRBD2. Per the germline V gene, CDR1 is MNHEY and CDR2 is SMNVEV (reference sequence). The J segment lost 4 bases and the V segment lost 7 bases, leaving 18 bases of the junction unmatched. This CDR3 region has 18 residues. Here the CDR3 reads CASTPVGGTIGLTGELFF. CDR3 sequence (DNA): TGTGCCAGCACCCCCGTGGGGGGGACGATTGGCCTCACCGGGGAGCTGTTTTTT.

The chain carries TRBV7-2 and TRBJ2-5, with TRBD2 identical over 11 bases. The germline V gene has CDR1 SGHTA and CDR2 FQGNSA. Trimming took 4 bases from V and 2 from J; bases not matched to a gene: 3. The CDR3 runs to 15 residues. CDR3 coding DNA: TGTGCCAGCAGCTCCTGGACTAGCGGGCAAGAGACCCAGTACTTC. Translated, it gives CASSSWTSGQETQYF. Full variable domain (rest looked up from reference TRBV7-2 and TRBJ2-5): GAGVSQSPSNKVTEKGKDVELRCDPISGHTALYWYRQSLGQGLEFLIYFQGNSAPDKSGLPSDRFSAERTGGSVSTLTIQRTQQEDSAVYLCASSSWTSGQETQYFGPGTRLLVL.